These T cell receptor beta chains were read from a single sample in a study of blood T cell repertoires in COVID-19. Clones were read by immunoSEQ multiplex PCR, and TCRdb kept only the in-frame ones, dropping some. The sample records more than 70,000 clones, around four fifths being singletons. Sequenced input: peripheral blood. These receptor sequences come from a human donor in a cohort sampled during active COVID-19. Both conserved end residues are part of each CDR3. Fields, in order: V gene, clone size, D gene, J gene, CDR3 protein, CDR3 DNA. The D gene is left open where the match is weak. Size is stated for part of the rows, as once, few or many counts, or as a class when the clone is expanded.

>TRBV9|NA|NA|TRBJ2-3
CASSPGDTQYF
TGTGCCAGCAGCCCGGGAGATACGCAGTATTTT
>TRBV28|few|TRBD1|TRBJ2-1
CASSLRQGARASPSHNYNEQFF
TGTGCCAGCAGTTTACGACAGGGGGCTCGAGCCAGTCCCTCACACAACTACAATGAGCAGTTCTTC
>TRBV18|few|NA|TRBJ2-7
CASSPGSFYEQYF
TGTGCCAGCTCACCAGGGAGTTTCTACGAGCAGTACTTC
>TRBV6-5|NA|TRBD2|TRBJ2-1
CASRAGTSGYNEQFF
TGTGCCAGCAGAGCCGGGACTAGCGGCTACAATGAGCAGTTCTTC
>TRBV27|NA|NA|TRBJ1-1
CASSLRGSMNTEAFF
TGTGCCAGCAGTTTAAGGGGATCTATGAACACTGAAGCTTTCTTT
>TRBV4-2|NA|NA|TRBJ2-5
CASSQGEWGGRETQYF
TGTGCCAGCAGCCAAGGGGAGTGGGGGGGCAGGGAGACCCAGTACTTC
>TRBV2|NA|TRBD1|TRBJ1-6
CASTLPRDRASPLHF
TGTGCCAGCACGTTACCCCGGGACAGGGCCTCACCCCTCCACTTT
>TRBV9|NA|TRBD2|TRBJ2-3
CASSSRGVTQYF
TGTGCCAGCAGCTCCCGGGGGGTTACGCAGTATTTT
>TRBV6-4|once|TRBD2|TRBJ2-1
CASSDRTSGDYNEQFF
TGTGCCAGCAGTGACCGGACTAGCGGGGACTACAATGAGCAGTTCTTC
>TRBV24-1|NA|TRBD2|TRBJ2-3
CATSDGGSGGWISTDTQYF
TGTGCCACCAGTGATGGAGGAAGCGGGGGTTGGATTAGCACAGATACGCAGTATTTT
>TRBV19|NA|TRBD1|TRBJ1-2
CASSVRQGSNYGYTF
TGTGCCAGTAGTGTCAGACAGGGGTCTAACTATGGCTACACCTTC
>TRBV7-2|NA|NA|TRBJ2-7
CASSLDSSTGPYSYEQYF
TGTGCCAGCAGCTTAGATTCGAGCACAGGACCCTACTCCTACGAGCAGTACTTC
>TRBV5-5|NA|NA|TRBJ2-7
CASSLHRAEQYF
TGTGCCAGCAGCCTACACAGGGCTGAACAGTACTTC
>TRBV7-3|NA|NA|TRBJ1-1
CASSLAGRQARNTEAFF
TGTGCCAGCAGCTTAGCCGGTAGACAGGCCCGGAACACTGAAGCTTTCTTT
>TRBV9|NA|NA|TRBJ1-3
CASSVDNSGNTIYF
TGTGCCAGCAGCGTAGATAACAGTGGAAACACCATATATTTT
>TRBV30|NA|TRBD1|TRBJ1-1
CAWSLTGTGGEAFF
TGTGCCTGGAGTCTAACCGGGACAGGGGGTGAAGCTTTCTTT
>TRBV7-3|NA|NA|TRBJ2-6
CASSLIPLSGANVLTF
TGTGCCAGCAGCTTAATCCCTCTCTCTGGGGCCAACGTCCTGACTTTC
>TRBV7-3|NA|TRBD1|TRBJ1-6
CASSLEQGLSPLHF
TGTGCCAGCAGCCTCGAACAGGGGCTTTCACCCCTCCACTTT
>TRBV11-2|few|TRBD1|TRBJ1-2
CASSPDRGRGGGYTF
TGTGCCAGCAGCCCGGACAGGGGGCGGGGTGGTGGCTACACCTTC
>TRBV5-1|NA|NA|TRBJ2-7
CASSAQTVGEQYF
TGCGCCAGCAGCGCCCAGACAGTAGGCGAGCAGTACTTC
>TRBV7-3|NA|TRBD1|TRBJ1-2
CASSPQGQAGYGYTF
TGTGCCAGCAGCCCGCAAGGACAGGCTGGCTATGGCTACACCTTC
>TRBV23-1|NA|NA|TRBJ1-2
CASSHPPGAPPYYGYTF
TGCGCCAGCAGTCATCCCCCAGGGGCACCCCCCTACTATGGCTACACCTTC
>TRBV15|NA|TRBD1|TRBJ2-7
CATSSRSGQGWYEQYF
TGTGCCACCAGCAGCCGCTCGGGACAGGGTTGGTACGAGCAGTACTTC
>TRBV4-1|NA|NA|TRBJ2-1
CASSQWLSSYNEQFF
TGCGCCAGCAGCCAATGGCTCAGCTCCTACAATGAGCAGTTCTTC
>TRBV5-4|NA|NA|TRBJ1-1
CASSYQMNTEAFF
TGTGCCAGCAGCTATCAGATGAACACTGAAGCTTTCTTT